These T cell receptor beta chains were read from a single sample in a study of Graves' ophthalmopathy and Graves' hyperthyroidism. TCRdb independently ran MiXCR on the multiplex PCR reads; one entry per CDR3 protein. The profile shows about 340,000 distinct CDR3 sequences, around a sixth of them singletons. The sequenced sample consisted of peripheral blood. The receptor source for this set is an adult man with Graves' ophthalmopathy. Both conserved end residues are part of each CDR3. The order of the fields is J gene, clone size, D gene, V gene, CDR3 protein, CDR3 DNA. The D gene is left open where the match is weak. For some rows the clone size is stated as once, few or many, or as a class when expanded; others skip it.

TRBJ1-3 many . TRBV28 CASSKELSGNTIYF TGTGCCAGCAGCAAAGAGTTATCTGGAAACACCATATATTTT
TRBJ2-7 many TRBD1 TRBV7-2 CASSLPYAIRGRYEQYF TGTGCCAGCAGCTTACCTTACGCAATCAGGGGGCGCTACGAGCAGTACTTC
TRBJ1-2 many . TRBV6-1 CASTLTWQGNRHGYTF TGTGCCAGCACCCTTACGTGGCAGGGGAATCGTCATGGCTACACCTTC
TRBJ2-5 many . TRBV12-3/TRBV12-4 CASSPNFETQYF TGTGCCAGCAGTCCTAATTTCGAGACCCAGTACTTC
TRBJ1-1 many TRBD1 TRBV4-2 CASSILGTGDRNTEAFF TGTGCCAGCAGCATCCTAGGGACAGGGGACAGGAACACTGAAGCTTTCTTT
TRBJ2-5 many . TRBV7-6 CASSLDYGGETQYF TGTGCCAGCAGCTTAGACTACGGGGGTGAGACCCAGTACTTC
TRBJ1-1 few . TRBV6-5 CASSYSMDTGTEAFF TGTGCCAGCAGTTACTCGATGGATACAGGTACTGAAGCTTTCTTT
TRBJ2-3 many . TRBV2 CASRPGLRDTQYF TGTGCCAGCAGACCGGGACTTAGAGATACGCAGTATTTT
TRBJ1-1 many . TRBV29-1 CSVEKGMNTEAFF TGCAGCGTTGAGAAGGGGATGAACACTGAAGCTTTCTTT
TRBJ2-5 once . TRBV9 CASSAGSRAIQETQYF TGTGCCAGCAGCGCGGGGAGCCGGGCGATTCAAGAGACCCAGTACTTC
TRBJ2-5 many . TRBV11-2 CASSTRGARELGRVPETQYF TGTGCCAGCAGCACTAGAGGGGCCAGGGAATTGGGCAGGGTCCCGGAGACCCAGTACTTC
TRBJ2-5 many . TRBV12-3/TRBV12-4 CAGSLLITQETQYF TGTGCCGGCAGTTTATTGATCACCCAAGAGACCCAGTACTTC
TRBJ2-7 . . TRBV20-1 CSARGGGYEQYF TGCAGTGCTAGAGGAGGGGGTTACGAGCAGTACTTC
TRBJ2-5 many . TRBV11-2 CASSPPGYMSETQYF TGTGCCAGCAGCCCCCCCGGGTACATGAGCGAGACCCAGTACTTC
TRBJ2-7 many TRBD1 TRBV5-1 CASSPGQAKTYEQYF TGCGCCAGCAGCCCGGGACAGGCGAAGACCTACGAGCAGTACTTC
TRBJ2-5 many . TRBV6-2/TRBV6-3 CASSSPTNWETQYF TGTGCCAGCAGCTCCCCGACCAACTGGGAGACCCAGTACTTC
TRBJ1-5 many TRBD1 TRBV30 CAWTSGGVNQPQHF TGTGCCTGGACGTCAGGGGGGGTCAATCAGCCCCAGCATTTT
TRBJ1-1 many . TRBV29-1 CSVDPPGQNTEAFF TGCAGCGTTGACCCCCCTGGACAGAACACTGAAGCTTTCTTT
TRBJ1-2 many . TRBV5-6 CASSFAGTNYGYTF TGTGCCAGCAGCTTCGCAGGGACCAACTATGGCTACACCTTC
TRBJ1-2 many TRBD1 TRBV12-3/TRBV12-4 CASTAIPQGAGYTF TGTGCCAGCACCGCTATTCCACAGGGGGCTGGCTACACCTTC
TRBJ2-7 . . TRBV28 CASSFGQGRTYEQYF TGTGCCAGCAGTTTTGGGCAGGGGAGAACCTACGAGCAGTACTTC
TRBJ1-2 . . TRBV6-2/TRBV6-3 CASSLGTTYGYTF TGTGCCAGCAGTCTCGGGACAACCTATGGCTACACCTTC
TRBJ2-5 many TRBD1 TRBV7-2 CASSLIGTEETQYF TGTGCCAGCAGCTTAATAGGGACAGAAGAGACCCAGTACTTC
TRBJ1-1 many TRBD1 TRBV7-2 CASRYGTANTEAFF TGTGCCAGCAGATACGGGACAGCAAACACTGAAGCTTTCTTT
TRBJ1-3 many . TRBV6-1 CASRWTDSGNTIYF TGTGCCAGCAGGTGGACTGACTCTGGAAACACCATATATTTT
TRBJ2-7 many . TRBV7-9 CASRGAGAQDEQYF TGTGCCAGCAGGGGTGCGGGGGCACAGGACGAGCAGTACTTC
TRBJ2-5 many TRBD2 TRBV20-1 CSASDSGIETQYF TGCAGTGCCAGCGATAGCGGGATTGAGACCCAGTACTTC
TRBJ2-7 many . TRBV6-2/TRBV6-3 CASSYSRSTTSVSYEQYF TGTGCCAGCAGTTACTCGAGATCTACGACTAGTGTCTCCTACGAGCAGTACTTC
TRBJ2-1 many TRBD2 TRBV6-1 CASSGTSGLNEQFF TGTGCCAGCAGTGGGACTAGCGGGTTGAATGAGCAGTTCTTC
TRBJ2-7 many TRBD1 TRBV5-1 CASSLTGTGGAYEQYF TGCGCCAGCAGCTTGACGGGGACAGGGGGCGCCTACGAGCAGTACTTC
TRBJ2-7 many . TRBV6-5 CASSPIERVPYEQYF TGTGCCAGCAGCCCTATAGAACGGGTTCCCTACGAGCAGTACTTC
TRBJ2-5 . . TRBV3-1 CASSPSVAEETQYF TGTGCCAGCAGTCCTTCGGTGGCAGAAGAGACCCAGTACTTC
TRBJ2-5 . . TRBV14 CASSQVGTQYF TGTGCCAGCAGCCAAGTTGGGACCCAGTACTTC
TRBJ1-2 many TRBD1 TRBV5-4 CASSGGQAMEGYTF TGTGCCAGCAGCGGAGGACAGGCAATGGAAGGCTACACCTTC
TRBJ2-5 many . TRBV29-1 CSVESDPKTQYF TGCAGCGTTGAATCGGACCCGAAAACCCAGTACTTC
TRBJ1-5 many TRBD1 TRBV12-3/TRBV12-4 CASSLEKTGRIQPQHF TGTGCCAGCAGTTTAGAGAAGACAGGGCGGATTCAGCCCCAGCATTTT
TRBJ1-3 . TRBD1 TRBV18 CASSPTGQGYGNTIYF TGTGCCAGCTCCCCAACAGGACAGGGCTATGGAAACACCATATATTTT
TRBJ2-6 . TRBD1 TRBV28 CASSSLQGGTGANVLTF TGTGCCAGCAGTTCCCTACAGGGGGGTACTGGGGCCAACGTCCTGACTTTC
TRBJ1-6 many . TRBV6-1 CASREGARNSPLHF TGTGCCAGCAGAGAAGGGGCTCGGAATTCACCCCTCCACTTT
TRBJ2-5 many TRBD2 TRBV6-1 CASSKLAGAAETQYF TGTGCCAGCAGTAAACTAGCGGGAGCGGCAGAGACCCAGTACTTC
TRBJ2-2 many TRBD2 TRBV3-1 CASNRYPGLASGELFF TGTGCCAGCAACCGTTATCCGGGACTAGCCTCCGGGGAGCTGTTTTTT
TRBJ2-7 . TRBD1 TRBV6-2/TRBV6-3 CASYTWTPSNRGKGYEQYF TGTGCCAGCTATACATGGACCCCGTCTAACAGGGGGAAAGGCTACGAGCAGTACTTC
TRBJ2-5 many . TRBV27 CASRGLGSGTQYF TGTGCCAGCAGGGGCCTAGGGTCAGGGACCCAGTACTTC
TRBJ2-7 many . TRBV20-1 CSARSSKPGRDSYEQYF TGCAGTGCTAGAAGTTCCAAGCCCGGACGGGACTCCTACGAGCAGTACTTC
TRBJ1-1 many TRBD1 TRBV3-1 CASSRRDRANTEAFF TGTGCCAGCAGCCGACGAGACAGGGCGAACACTGAAGCTTTCTTT
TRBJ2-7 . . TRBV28 CASRDIYYEQYF TGTGCCAGCAGGGACATATACTACGAGCAGTACTTC
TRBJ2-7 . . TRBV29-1 CSVAAGHNEQYF TGCAGCGTTGCGGCGGGACACAACGAGCAGTACTTC
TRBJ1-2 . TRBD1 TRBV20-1 CSARDPGQGYGYTF TGCAGTGCTAGAGATCCGGGACAGGGGTATGGCTACACCTTC
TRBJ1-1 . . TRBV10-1 CASSERPKNTEAFF TGCGCCAGCAGTGAGAGACCGAAAAACACTGAAGCTTTCTTT
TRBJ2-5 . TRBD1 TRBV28 CASSRDRGHQETLYF TGTGCCAGCAGCAGGGACAGGGGCCACCAAGAGACCCTGTACTTC
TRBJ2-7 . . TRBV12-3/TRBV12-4 CASSAGTANSYEQYF TGTGCCAGCAGTGCCGGGACCGCCAACTCATACGAGCAGTACTTC
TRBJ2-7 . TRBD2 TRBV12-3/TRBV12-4 CASTTSGTTGEQYF TGTGCCAGCACCACTAGCGGGACGACGGGTGAGCAGTACTTC
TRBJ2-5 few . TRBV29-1 CSVEWGLEETQYF TGCAGCGTTGAATGGGGGCTGGAGGAGACCCAGTACTTC
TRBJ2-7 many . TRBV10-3 CAIGSGDYEQYF TGTGCCATCGGTAGCGGAGACTACGAGCAGTACTTC
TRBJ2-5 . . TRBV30 CAWSVLRLKGEETLYF TGTGCCTGGAGTGTACTCAGGTTGAAGGGGGAAGAGACCCTGTACTTC
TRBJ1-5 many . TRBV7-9 CASSSTPNQPQHF TGTGCCAGCAGCTCAACGCCTAATCAGCCCCAGCATTTT
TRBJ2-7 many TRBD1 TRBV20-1 CSAEQGVYEQYF TGCAGTGCCGAACAGGGGGTGTACGAGCAGTACTTC